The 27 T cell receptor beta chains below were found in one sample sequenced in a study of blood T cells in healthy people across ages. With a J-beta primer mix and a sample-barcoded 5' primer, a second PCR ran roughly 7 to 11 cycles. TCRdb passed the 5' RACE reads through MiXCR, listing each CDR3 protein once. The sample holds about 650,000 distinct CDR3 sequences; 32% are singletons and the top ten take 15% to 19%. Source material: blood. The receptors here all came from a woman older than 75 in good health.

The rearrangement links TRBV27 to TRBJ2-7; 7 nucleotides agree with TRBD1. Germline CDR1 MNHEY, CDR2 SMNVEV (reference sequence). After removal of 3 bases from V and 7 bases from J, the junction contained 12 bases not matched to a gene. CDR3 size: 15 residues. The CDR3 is CASSFDRDLYNEQYF. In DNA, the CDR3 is TGTGCCAGCAGTTTCGACAGGGATCTCTACAATGAGCAGTACTTC.

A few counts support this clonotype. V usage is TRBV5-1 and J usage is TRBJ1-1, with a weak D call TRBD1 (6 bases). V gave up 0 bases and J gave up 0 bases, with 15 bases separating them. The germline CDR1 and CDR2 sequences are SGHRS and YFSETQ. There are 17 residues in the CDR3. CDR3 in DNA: TGCGCCAGCAGCTTGGAGGACAGTCCACCAATGAACACTGAAGCTTTCTTT. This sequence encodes CASSLEDSPPMNTEAFF.

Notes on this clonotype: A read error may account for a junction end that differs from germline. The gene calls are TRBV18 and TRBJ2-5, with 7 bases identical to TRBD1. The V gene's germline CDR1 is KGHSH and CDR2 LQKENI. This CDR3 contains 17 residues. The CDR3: CTSSRFEGTALGNEQYF. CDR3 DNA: TGTACCAGCTCACGGTTCGAAGGGACAGCCCTTGGGAATGAGCAGTACTTC. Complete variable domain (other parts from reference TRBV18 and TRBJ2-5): NAGVMQNPRHLVRRRGQEARLRCSPMKGHSHVYWYRQLPEEGLKFMVYLQKENIIDESGMPKERFSAEFPKEGPSILRIQQVVRGDSAAYFCTSSRFEGTALGNEQYFGPGTRLLVL.

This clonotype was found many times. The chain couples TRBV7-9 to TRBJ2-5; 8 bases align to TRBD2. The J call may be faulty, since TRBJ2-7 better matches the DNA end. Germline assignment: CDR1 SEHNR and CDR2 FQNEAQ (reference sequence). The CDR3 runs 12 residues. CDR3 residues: CASSPGGNEQYF. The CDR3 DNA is TGTGCCAGCAGCCCGGGGGGGAACGAGCAGTACTTC.

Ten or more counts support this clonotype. The CDR3 DNA follows: TGTGCCAGCAGCCAGGGGGGCTCCTACAATGAGCAGTTCTTC. Its translation is CASSQGGSYNEQFF. The chain uses TRBV14 and TRBJ2-1; a possible D gene is TRBD2 (6 bases). The V and J ends lost 3 bases and 0 bases respectively, with 6 bases between them. Germline lookup yields CDR1 SGHDN and CDR2 FVKESK. The CDR3 totals 14 residues.

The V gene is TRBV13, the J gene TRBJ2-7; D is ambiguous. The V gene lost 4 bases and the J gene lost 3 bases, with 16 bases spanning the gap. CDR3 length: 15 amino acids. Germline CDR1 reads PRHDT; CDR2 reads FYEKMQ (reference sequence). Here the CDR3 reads CASSCVRERHYEQYF. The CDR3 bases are TGTGCCAGCAGCTGCGTAAGGGAAAGACACTACGAGCAGTACTTC.

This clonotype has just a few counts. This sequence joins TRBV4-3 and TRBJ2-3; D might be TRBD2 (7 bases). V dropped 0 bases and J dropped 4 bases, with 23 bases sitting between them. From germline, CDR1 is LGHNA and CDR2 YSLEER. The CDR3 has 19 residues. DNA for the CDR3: TGCGCCAGCAGCCAAGATTGGGGGATGGGGGGGGGCCGGCCAGATACGCAGTATTTT. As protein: CASSQDWGMGGGRPDTQYF.

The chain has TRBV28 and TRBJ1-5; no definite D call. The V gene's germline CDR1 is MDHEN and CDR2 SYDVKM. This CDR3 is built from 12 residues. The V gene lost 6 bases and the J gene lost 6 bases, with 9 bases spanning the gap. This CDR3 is CASRRVAQPQHF. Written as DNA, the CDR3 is TGTGCCAGCAGAAGGGTGGCTCAGCCCCAGCATTTT.

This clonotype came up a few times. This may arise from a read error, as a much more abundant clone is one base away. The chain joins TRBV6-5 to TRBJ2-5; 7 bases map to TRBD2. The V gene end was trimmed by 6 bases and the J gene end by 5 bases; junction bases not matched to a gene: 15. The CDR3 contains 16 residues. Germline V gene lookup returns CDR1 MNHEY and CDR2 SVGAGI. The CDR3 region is CASSYGQGGPRETQYF. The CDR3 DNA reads TGTGCCAGCAGCTACGGCCAGGGAGGGCCGAGGGAGACCCAGTACTTC.

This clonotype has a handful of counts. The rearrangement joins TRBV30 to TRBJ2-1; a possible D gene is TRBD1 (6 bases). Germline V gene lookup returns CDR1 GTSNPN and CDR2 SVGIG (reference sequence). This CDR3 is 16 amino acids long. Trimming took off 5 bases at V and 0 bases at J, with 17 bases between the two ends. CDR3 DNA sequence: TGTGCCTGGTTGGCAGGGGCCCGGAGCTCCTACAATGAGCAGTTCTTC. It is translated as CAWLAGARSSYNEQFF.

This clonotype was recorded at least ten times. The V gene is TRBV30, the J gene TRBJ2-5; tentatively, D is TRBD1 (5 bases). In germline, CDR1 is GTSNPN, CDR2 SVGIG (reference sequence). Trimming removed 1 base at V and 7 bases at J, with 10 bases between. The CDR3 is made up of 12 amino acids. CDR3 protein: CAWSAQGVTQYF. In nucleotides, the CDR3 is TGTGCCTGGAGTGCGCAGGGTGTGACCCAGTACTTC.

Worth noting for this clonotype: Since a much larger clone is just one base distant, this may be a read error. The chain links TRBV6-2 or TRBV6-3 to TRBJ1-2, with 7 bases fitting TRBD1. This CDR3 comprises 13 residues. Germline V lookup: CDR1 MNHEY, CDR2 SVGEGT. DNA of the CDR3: TGTGCCGGCAGTTTCGGGACAGCCTATGGCTACACCTTC. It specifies CAGSFGTAYGYTF.

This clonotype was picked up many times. In DNA, the CDR3 is TGTGCCAGCAGCAACTTAGAGACCCAGTACTTC. It specifies CASSNLETQYF. The chain carries TRBV7-9 and TRBJ2-5; D unclear. Germline V gene lookup returns CDR1 SEHNR and CDR2 FQNEAQ (reference sequence). The V end lost 5 bases, the J end lost 4 bases, and 5 bases lay between the germline ends. This CDR3 is built from 11 residues.

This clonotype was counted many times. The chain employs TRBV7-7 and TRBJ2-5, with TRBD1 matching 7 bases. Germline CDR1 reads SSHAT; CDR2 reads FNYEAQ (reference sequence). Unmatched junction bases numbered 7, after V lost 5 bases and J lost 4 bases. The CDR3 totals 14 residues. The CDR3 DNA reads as TGTGCCAGCAGCCACTCTTCAGGGGGAGAGACCCAGTACTTC. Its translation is CASSHSSGGETQYF.

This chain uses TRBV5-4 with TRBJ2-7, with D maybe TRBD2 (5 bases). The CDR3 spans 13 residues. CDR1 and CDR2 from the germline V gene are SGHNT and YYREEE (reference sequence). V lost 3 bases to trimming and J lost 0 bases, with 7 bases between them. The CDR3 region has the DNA TGTGCCAGCAGCTCGGGGTACTCCTACGAGCAGTACTTC. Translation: CASSSGYSYEQYF.

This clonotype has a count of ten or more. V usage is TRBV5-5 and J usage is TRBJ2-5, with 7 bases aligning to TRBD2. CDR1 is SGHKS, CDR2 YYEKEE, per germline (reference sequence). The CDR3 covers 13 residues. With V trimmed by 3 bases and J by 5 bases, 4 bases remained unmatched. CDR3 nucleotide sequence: TGTGCCAGCAGCTCTGGACTAGTCGAGACCCAGTACTTC. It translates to CASSSGLVETQYF.

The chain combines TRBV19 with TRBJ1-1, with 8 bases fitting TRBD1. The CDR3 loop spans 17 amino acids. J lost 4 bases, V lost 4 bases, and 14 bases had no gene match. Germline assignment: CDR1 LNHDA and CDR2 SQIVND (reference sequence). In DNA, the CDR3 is TGTGCCAGTAGTACCGCCCCCGGACAGGGTAGGAGCACTGAAGCTTTCTTT. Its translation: CASSTAPGQGRSTEAFF.

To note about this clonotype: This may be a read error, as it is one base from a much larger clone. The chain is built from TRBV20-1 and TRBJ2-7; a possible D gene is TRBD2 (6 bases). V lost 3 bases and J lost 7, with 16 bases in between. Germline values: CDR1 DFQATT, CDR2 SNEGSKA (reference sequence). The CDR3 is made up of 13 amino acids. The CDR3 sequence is CSARDFLAPEQYF. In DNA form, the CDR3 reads TGCAGTGCTAGGGATTTCCTAGCGCCTGAGCAGTACTTC.

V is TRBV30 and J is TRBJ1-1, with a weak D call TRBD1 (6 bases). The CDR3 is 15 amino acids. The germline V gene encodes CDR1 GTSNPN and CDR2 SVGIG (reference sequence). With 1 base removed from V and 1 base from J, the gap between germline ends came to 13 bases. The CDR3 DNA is TGTGCCTGGAGTGCACCGGACAGAGGGAACACTGAAGCTTTCTTT. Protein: CAWSAPDRGNTEAFF. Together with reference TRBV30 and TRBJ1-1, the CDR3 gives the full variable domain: SQTIHQWPATLVQPVGSPLSLECTVEGTSNPNLYWYRQAAGRGLQLLFYSVGIGQISSEVPQNLSASRPQDRQFILSSKKLLLSDSGFYLCAWSAPDRGNTEAFFGQGTRLTVV.

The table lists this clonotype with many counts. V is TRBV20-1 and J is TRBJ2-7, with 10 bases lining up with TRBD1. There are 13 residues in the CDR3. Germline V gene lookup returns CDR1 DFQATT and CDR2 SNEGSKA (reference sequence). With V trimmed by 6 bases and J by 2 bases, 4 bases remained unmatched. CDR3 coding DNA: TGCAGTGCCGGGACAGGGGTCGCCTACGAGCAGTACTTC. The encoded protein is CSAGTGVAYEQYF.

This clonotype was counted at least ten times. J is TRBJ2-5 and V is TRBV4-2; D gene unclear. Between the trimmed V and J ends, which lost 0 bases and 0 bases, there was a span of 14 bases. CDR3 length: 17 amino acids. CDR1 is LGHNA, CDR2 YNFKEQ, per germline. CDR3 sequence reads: CASSQDEGRGNQETQYF. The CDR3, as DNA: TGTGCCAGCAGCCAAGATGAAGGACGTGGGAACCAAGAGACCCAGTACTTC.

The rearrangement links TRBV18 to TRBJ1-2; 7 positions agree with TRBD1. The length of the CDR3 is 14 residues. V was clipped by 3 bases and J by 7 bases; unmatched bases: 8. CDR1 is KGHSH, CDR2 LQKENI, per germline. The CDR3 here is CASSPETGFGGYTF. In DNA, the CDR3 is TGTGCCAGCTCACCCGAGACAGGGTTCGGTGGCTACACCTTC.

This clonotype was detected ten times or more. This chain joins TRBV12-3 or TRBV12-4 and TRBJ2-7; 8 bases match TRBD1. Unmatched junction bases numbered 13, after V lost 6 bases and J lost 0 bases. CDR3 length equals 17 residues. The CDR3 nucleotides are TGTGCCAGCAGCCACGATTACAGGGGGGAAAGCTCCTACGAGCAGTACTTC. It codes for CASSHDYRGESSYEQYF.

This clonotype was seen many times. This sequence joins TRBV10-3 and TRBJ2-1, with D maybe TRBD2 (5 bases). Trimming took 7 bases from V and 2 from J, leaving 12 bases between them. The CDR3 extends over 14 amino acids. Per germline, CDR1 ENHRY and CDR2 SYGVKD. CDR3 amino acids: CAIKRESPYNEQFF. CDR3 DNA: TGTGCCATCAAGAGGGAGAGTCCCTACAATGAGCAGTTCTTC.

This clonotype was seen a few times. The chain's CDR3 is CASSYSTSHEQFF. Here the CDR3 DNA reads TGTGCCAGCAGTTACTCTACAAGTCATGAGCAGTTCTTC. This chain uses TRBV6-5 with TRBJ2-1; no reliable D call. V was clipped by 0 bases and J by 8 bases, with 8 bases between them. Germline lookup yields CDR1 MNHEY and CDR2 SVGAGI. The CDR3 runs to 13 residues.

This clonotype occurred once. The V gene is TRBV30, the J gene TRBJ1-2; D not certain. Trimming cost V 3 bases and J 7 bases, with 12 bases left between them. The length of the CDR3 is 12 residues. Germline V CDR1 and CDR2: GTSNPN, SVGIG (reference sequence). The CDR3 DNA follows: TGTGCCTGGAGCCTGACCGCGGGTGGCTACACCTTC. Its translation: CAWSLTAGGYTF.

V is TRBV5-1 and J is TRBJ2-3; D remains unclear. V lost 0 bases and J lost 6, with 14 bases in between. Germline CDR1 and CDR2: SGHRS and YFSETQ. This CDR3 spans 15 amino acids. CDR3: CASSLASSVLDTQYF. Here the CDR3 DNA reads TGCGCCAGCAGCTTGGCCTCGTCGGTTTTGGATACGCAGTATTTT.